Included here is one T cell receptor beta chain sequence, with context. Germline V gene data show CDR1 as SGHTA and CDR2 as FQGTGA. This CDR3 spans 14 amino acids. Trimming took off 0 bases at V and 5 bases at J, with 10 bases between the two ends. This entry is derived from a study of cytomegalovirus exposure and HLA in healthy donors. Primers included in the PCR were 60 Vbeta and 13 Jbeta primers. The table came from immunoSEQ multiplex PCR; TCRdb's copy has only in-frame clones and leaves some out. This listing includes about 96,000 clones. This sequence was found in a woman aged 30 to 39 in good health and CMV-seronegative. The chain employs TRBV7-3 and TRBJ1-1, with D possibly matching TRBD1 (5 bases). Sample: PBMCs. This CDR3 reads CASSLTGEDTEAFF. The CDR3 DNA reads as TGTGCCAGCAGCTTAACGGGGGAGGATACTGAAGCTTTCTTT.